This TCR beta chain was profiled in a study of T-cell reconstitution after alpha-beta-depleted transplantation in children. TCRbeta library construction was performed incorporating unique molecular identifiers. One entry per CDR3 protein, called by TCRdb with MiXCR from the PCR reads. The sample includes about a million distinct CDR3 sequences, under 30% of them seen just once. CDR1 is MDHEN, CDR2 SYDVKM, per germline. Trimming pared 1 base from V and 2 bases from J, leaving 6 bases between. The CDR3 consists of 14 residues. This clonotype was seen only a few times. The receptor was derived from a boy less than two years old who had a stem cell transplant for SCID, so the T cells may come from the graft donor. V and J are TRBV28 and TRBJ1-5, with no clear D. This sample comprised PBMCs, mostly from graft donor cells, obtained 360 days after TCRalphabeta/CD19-depleted stem cell transplant. The DNA of the CDR3 is TGTGCCAGCAGTTTATTGGTGGGCAATCAGCCCCAGCATTTT. Its protein product is CASSLLVGNQPQHF.